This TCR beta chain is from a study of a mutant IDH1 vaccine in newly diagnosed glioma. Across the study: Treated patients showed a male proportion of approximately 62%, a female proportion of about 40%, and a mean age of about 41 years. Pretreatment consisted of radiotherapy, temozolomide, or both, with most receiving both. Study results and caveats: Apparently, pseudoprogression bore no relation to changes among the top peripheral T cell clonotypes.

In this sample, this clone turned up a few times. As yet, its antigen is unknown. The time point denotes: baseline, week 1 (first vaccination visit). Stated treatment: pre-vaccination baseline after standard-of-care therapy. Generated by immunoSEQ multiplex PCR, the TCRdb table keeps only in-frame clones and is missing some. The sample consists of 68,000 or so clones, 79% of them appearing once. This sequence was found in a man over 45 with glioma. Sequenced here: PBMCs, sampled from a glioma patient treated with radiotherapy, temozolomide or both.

The CDR3 DNA is TGTGCCATCACCGAGTGGGAAGCCGGGGAGCTGTTTTTT. This codes for CAITEWEAGELFF. The chain employs TRBV10-3 and TRBJ2-2; unclear D gene. CDR1 ENHRY and CDR2 SYGVKD come from the germline V gene. V lost 7 bases, J lost 6 bases, and 12 bases lay in between. This CDR3 contains 13 residues.